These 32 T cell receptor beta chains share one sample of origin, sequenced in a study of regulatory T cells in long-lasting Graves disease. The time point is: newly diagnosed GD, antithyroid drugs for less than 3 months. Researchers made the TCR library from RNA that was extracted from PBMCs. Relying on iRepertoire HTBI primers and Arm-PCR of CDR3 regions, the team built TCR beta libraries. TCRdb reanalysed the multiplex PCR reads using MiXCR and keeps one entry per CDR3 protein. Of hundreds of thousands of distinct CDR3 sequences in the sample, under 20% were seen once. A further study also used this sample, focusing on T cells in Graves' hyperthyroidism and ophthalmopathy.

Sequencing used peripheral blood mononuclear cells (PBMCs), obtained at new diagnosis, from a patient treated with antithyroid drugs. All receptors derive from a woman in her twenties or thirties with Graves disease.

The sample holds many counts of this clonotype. CDR3 nucleotides: TGTGCCAGCGGCCTGTGGGGGATTACGAATTCACCCCTCCACTTT. This sequence encodes CASGLWGITNSPLHF. V is TRBV27 and J is TRBJ1-6, with a possible D match to TRBD1 (5 bases). Germline V gene sequence: CDR1 MNHEY, CDR2 SMNVEV (reference sequence). This CDR3 has 15 residues. Between the trimmed V and J ends, which lost 8 bases and 7 bases, there was a span of 18 bases.

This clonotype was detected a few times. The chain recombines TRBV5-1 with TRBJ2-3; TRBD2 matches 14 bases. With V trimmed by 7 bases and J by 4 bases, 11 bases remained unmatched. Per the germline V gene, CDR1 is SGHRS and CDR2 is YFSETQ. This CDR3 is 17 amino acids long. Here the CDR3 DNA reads TGCGCCAGCCATAAGGGACTAGCGGGGGTAGGGCCAGATACGCAGTATTTT. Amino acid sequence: CASHKGLAGVGPDTQYF.

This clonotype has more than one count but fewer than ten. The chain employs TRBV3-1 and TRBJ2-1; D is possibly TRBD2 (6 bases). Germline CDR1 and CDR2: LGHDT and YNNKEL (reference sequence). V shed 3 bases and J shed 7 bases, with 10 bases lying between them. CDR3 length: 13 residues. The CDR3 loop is CASSQEGRNEQFF. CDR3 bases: TGTGCCAGCAGCCAGGAGGGCCGGAATGAGCAGTTCTTC.

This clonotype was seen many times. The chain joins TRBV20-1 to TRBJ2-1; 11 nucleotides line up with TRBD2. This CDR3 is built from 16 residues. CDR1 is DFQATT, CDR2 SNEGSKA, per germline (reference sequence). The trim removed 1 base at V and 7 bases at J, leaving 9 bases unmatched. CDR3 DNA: TGCAGTGCTAGAGGACAGTCTAGCGGGAGGCTAAATGAGCAGTTCTTC. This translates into CSARGQSSGRLNEQFF.

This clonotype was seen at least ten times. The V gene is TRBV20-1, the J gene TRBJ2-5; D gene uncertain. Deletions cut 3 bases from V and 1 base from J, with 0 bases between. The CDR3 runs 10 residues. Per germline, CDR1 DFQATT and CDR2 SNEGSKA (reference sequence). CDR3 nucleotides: TGCAGTGCTAGCCAAGAGACCCAGTACTTC. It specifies CSASQETQYF.

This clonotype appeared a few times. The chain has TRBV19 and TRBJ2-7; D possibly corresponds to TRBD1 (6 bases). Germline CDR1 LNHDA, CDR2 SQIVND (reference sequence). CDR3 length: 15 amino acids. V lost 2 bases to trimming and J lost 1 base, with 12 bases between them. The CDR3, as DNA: TGTGCCAGTAGTATACGCGGACAGCAGTCCTACGAGCAGTACTTC. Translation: CASSIRGQQSYEQYF. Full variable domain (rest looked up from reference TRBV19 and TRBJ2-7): DGGITQSPKYLFRKEGQNVTLSCEQNLNHDAMYWYRQDPGQGLRLIYYSQIVNDFQKGDIAEGYSVSREKKESFPLTVTSAQKNPTAFYLCASSIRGQQSYEQYFGPGTRLTVT.

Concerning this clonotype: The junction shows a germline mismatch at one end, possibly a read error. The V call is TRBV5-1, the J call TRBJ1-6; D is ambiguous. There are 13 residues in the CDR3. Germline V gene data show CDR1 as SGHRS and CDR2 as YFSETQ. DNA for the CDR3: TGTGCCAGCAGCTTGGAGGTGAATTCATCCCTCCACTTT. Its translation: CASSLEVNSSLHF.

The CDR3 loop is CASSSSGTGLWDEQFF. The DNA for the CDR3 is TGTGCCAGCAGCTCATCCGGGACAGGGCTTTGGGATGAGCAGTTCTTC. The chain carries TRBV7-3 and TRBJ2-1, with 9 bases aligning to TRBD1. The CDR3 extends over 16 amino acids. Unmatched junction bases numbered 12, after V lost 4 bases and J lost 8 bases. The germline V gene encodes CDR1 SGHTA and CDR2 FQGTGA.

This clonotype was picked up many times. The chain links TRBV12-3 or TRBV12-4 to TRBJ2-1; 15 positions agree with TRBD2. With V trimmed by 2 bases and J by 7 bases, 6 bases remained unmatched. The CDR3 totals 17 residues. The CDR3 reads CASSLPGTSGRLNEQFF. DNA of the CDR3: TGTGCCAGCAGTTTACCCGGGACTAGCGGGAGGTTGAATGAGCAGTTCTTC.

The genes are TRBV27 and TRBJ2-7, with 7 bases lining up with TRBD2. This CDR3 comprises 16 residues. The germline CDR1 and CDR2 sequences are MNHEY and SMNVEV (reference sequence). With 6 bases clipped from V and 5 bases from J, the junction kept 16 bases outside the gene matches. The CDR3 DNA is TGTGCCAGCAGCCCCCTAGGGGCGGGAGTGTCCCACGAGCAGTACTTC. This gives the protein CASSPLGAGVSHEQYF.

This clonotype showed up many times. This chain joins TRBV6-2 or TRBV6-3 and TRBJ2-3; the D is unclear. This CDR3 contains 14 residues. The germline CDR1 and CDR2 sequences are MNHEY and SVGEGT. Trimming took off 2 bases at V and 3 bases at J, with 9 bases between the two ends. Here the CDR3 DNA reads TGTGCCAGCAGTTACGCCGAAACAACAGATACGCAGTATTTT. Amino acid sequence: CASSYAETTDTQYF.

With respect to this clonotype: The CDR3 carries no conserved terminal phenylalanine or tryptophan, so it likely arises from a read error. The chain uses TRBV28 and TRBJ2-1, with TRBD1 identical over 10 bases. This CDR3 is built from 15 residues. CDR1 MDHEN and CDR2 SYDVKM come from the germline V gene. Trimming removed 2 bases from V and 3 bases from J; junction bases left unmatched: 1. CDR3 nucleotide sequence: TGTGCCAGCAGTTTAGGACAGGGGGGCTACAATGAGCAGTTCCTC. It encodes CASSLGQGGYNEQFL.

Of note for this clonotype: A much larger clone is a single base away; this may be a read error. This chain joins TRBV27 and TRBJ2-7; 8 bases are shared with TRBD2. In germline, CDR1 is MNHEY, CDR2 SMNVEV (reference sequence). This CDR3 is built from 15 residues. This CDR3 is CASSSPAGASCEQYF. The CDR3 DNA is TGTGCCAGCAGTTCCCCAGCGGGAGCCTCCTGCGAGCAGTACTTC.

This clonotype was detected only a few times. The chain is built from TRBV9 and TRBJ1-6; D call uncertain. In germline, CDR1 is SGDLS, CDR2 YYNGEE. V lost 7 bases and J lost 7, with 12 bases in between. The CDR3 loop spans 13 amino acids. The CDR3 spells CASGAFLNSPLHF. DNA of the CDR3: TGTGCCAGCGGCGCCTTCCTCAATTCACCCCTCCACTTT. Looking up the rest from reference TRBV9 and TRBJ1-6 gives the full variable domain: DSGVTQTPKHLITATGQRVTLRCSPRSGDLSVYWYQQSLDQGLQFLIQYYNGEERAKGNILERFSAQQFPDLHSELNLSSLELGDSALYFCASGAFLNSPLHFGNGTRLTVT.

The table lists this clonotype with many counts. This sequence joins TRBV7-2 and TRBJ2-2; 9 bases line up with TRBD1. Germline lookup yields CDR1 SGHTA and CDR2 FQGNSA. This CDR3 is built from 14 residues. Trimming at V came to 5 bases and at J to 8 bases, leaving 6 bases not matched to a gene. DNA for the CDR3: TGTGCCAGCAGCCCGAGACAGGGGGAGGGGGAGCTGTTTTTT. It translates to CASSPRQGEGELFF.

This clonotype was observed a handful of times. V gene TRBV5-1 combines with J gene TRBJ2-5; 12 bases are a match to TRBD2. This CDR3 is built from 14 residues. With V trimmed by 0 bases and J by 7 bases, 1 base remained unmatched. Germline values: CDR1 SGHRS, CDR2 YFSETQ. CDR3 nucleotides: TGCGCCAGCAGCTTGGAGGGACTAGCGGGGACCCAGTACTTC. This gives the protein CASSLEGLAGTQYF.

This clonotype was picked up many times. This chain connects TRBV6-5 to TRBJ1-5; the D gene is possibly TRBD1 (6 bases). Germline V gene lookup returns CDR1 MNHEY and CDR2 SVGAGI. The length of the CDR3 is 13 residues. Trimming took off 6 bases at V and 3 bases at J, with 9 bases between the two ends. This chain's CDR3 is CASRYRVNQPQHF. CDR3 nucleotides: TGTGCCAGCAGGTACAGGGTCAATCAGCCCCAGCATTTT.

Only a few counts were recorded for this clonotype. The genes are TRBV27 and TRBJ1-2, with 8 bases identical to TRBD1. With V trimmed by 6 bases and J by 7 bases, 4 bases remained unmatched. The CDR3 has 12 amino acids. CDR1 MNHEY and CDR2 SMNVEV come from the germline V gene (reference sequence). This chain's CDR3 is CASRAGGLGYTF. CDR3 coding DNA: TGTGCCAGCAGGGCAGGGGGCCTTGGCTACACCTTC.

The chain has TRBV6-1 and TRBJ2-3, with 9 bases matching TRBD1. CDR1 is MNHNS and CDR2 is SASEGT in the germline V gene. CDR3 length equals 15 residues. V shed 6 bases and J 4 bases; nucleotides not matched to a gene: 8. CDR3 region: CASRWTGDGADTQYF. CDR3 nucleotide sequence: TGTGCCAGCAGATGGACAGGGGATGGAGCAGATACGCAGTATTTT.

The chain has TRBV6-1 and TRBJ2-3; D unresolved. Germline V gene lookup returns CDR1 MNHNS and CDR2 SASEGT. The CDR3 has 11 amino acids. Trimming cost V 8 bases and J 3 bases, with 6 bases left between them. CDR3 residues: CASLSTDTQYF. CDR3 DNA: TGTGCCAGCCTTTCGACAGATACGCAGTATTTT.

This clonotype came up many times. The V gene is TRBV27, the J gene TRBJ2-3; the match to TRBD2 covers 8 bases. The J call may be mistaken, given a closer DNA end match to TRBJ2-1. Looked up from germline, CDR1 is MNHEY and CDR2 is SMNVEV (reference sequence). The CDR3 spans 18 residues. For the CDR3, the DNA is TGTGCCAGCAGTTTACCGGGAGGGGACCCATATTATAGGAATGAGCAGTTCTTC. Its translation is CASSLPGGDPYYRNEQFF.

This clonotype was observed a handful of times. CDR3 sequence (DNA): TGTGCCAGCAGCTTTGGACAGGGGTTAGATACGCAGTATTTT. Residues: CASSFGQGLDTQYF. V gene TRBV7-9 combines with J gene TRBJ2-3; 9 nucleotides match TRBD1. The CDR3 is made up of 14 amino acids. Germline lookup yields CDR1 SEHNR and CDR2 FQNEAQ (reference sequence). The J segment lost 5 bases and the V segment lost 3 bases, leaving 3 bases of the junction unmatched. Drawing the rest from reference TRBV7-9 and TRBJ2-3, the complete variable domain is DTGVSQNPRHKITKRGQNVTFRCDPISEHNRLYWYRQTLGQGPEFLTYFQNEAQLEKSRLLSDRFSAERPKGSFSTLEIQRTEQGDSAMYLCASSFGQGLDTQYFGPGTRLTVL.

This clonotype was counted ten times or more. The CDR3 loop reads CSTPGTGGYEQYF. The CDR3 DNA reads as TGCAGTACCCCCGGGACAGGGGGCTACGAGCAGTACTTC. V is TRBV20-1 and J is TRBJ2-7; TRBD1 matches at 11 bases. The CDR3 extends over 13 amino acids. Germline V CDR1 and CDR2: DFQATT, SNEGSKA (reference sequence). V shed 8 bases, J shed 3 bases, and the junction held 6 bases outside the gene matches.

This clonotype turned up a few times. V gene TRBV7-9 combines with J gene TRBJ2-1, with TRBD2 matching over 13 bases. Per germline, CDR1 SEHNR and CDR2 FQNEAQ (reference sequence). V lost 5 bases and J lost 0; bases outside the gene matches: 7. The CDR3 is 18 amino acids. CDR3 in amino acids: CASSHGTSGTSSYNEQFF. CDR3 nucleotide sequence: TGTGCCAGCAGCCATGGGACTAGCGGGACTAGCTCCTACAATGAGCAGTTCTTC. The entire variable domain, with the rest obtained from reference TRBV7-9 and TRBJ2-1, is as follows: DTGVSQNPRHKITKRGQNVTFRCDPISEHNRLYWYRQTLGQGPEFLTYFQNEAQLEKSRLLSDRFSAERPKGSFSTLEIQRTEQGDSAMYLCASSHGTSGTSSYNEQFFGPGTRLTVL.

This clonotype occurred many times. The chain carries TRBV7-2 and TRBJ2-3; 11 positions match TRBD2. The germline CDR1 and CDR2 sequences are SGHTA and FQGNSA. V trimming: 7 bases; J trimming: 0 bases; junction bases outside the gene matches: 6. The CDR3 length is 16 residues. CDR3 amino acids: CASTSLAGVSTDTQYF. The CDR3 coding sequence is TGTGCCAGCACTTCACTAGCGGGAGTTAGCACAGATACGCAGTATTTT.

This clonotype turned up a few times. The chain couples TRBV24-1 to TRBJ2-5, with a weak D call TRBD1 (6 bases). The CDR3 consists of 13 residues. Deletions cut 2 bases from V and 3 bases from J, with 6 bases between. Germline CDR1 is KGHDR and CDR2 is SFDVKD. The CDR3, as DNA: TGTGCCACCAGTGATTACAGGGAAGAGACCCAGTACTTC. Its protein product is CATSDYREETQYF.

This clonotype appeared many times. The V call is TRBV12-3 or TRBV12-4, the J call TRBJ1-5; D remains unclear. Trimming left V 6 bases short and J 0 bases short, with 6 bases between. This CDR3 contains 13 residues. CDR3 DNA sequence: TGTGCCAGCAGGGAGTATAGCAATCAGCCCCAGCATTTT. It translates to CASREYSNQPQHF.

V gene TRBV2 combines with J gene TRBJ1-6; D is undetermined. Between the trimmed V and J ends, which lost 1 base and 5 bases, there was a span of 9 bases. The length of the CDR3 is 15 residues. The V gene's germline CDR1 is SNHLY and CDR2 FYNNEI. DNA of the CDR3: TGTGCCAGCAGTGAAGGAGAGACCCATAATTCACCCCTCCACTTT. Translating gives CASSEGETHNSPLHF.

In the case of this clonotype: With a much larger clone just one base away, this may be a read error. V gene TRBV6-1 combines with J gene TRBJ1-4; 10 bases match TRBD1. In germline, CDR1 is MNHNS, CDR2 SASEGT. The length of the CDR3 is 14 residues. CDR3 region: CASSGQGALEKLSF. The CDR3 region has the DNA TGTGCCAGCAGTGGACAGGGGGCGTTGGAAAAACTGTCTTTT.

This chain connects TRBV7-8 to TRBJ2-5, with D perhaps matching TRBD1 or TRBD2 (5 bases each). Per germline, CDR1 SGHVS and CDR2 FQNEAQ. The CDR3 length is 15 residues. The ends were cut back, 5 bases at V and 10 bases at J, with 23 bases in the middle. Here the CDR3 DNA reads TGTGCCAGCAGCGAATCGGGGCCCGTGGATCTCGGCCAGTACTTC. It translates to CASSESGPVDLGQYF.

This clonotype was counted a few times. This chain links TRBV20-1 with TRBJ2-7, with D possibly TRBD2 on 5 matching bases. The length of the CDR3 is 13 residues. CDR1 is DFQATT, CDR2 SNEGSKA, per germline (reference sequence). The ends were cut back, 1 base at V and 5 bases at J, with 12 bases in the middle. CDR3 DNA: TGCAGTGCTAGAGTGCGGGTAGAGAACGAGCAGTACTTC. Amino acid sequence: CSARVRVENEQYF.

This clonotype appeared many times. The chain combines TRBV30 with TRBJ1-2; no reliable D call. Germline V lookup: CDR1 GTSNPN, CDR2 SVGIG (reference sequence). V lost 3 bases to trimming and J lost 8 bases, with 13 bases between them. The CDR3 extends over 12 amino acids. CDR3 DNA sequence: TGTGCCTGGAGCGGGCATTCAGGCGGCTACACCTTC. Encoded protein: CAWSGHSGGYTF.